These 14 T cell receptor beta chains were sequenced from one sample in a study of early stage breast cancer tumors. The protocol was immunoSEQ multiplex PCR, while the TCRdb copy is restricted to in-frame clones and leaves out a portion. The table records roughly 56,000 clones, about 74% of them present only once. The sequenced sample consisted of blood. These receptors were obtained from a person aged 25 to 39 with breast cancer.

This chain links TRBV18 with TRBJ1-1; weak D call: TRBD1 (5 bases). The V and J ends lost 5 bases and 1 base respectively, with 14 bases between them. This CDR3 is built from 15 residues. CDR1 is KGHSH, CDR2 LQKENI, per germline. The CDR3, as DNA: TGTGCCAGCTCAGAACAGCCGGGGGAGAACACTGAAGCTTTCTTT. Amino acids: CASSEQPGENTEAFF.

The rearrangement uses TRBV9 and TRBJ2-3; 7 bases align to TRBD2. Germline V gives CDR1 SGDLS, CDR2 YYNGEE. The V segment lost 2 bases and the J segment 1 base; nucleotides outside the gene matches: 1. This CDR3 is built from 14 residues. The CDR3 sequence is CASSVSGGTDTQYF. CDR3 DNA: TGTGCCAGCAGCGTGAGCGGGGGCACAGATACGCAGTATTTT.

The genes are TRBV4-1 and TRBJ1-3; no firm D call. The germline V and J ends were trimmed by 3 bases and 4 bases, with 4 bases remaining between them. Germline V lookup: CDR1 MGHRA, CDR2 YSYEKL. The CDR3 runs 12 residues. CDR3: CASSQAGNTIYF. For the CDR3, the DNA is TGCGCCAGCAGCCAGGCGGGAAACACCATATATTTT.

The V and J genes are TRBV9 and TRBJ2-1, with unresolved D. The CDR3 has 10 amino acids. Germline CDR1 reads SGDLS; CDR2 reads YYNGEE. V was trimmed by 3 bases and J by 9 bases, leaving 4 bases between them. The CDR3 here is CASSGSEQFF. DNA for the CDR3: TGTGCCAGCAGCGGGAGTGAGCAGTTCTTC.

This rearrangement joins TRBV7-2 to TRBJ2-7; unclear D gene. Germline values: CDR1 SGHTA, CDR2 FQGNSA. V lost 0 bases, J lost 6 bases, and 6 bases lay in between. The CDR3 has 12 amino acids. The CDR3 bases are TGTGCCAGCAGCTTAGCGCTCTCCGAGCAGTACTTC. As protein: CASSLALSEQYF.

V is TRBV6-1 and J is TRBJ2-3; D not certain. CDR3 length: 13 amino acids. Trimming removed 4 bases at V and 2 bases at J, with 7 bases between. The germline gives CDR1 MNHNS, CDR2 SASEGT. CDR3 loop: CASSAQHTDTQYF. CDR3 nucleotides: TGTGCCAGCAGTGCCCAACACACAGATACGCAGTATTTT.

The chain recombines TRBV7-2 with TRBJ2-1; 11 nucleotides match TRBD2. In germline, CDR1 is SGHTA, CDR2 FQGNSA. With 5 bases clipped from V and 4 bases from J, the junction kept 7 bases outside the gene matches. CDR3 length: 16 residues. The CDR3 bases are TGTGCCAGCAGCCCTAGGACTAGCGGGTTTTACAATGAGCAGTTCTTC. Translated: CASSPRTSGFYNEQFF.

This rearrangement joins TRBV4-1 to TRBJ2-3; 8 bases fit TRBD2. J lost 1 base, V lost 3 bases, and 3 bases had no gene match. CDR3 length: 15 amino acids. The germline V gene encodes CDR1 MGHRA and CDR2 YSYEKL. This CDR3 is CASSQNSGGTDTQYF. CDR3 bases: TGCGCCAGCAGCCAGAATAGCGGGGGCACAGATACGCAGTATTTT.

The chain recombines TRBV29-1 with TRBJ2-5, with 7 bases lining up with TRBD2. Germline assignment: CDR1 SQVTM and CDR2 ANQGSEA. The CDR3 runs 17 residues. The ends lost 4 bases at V and 7 bases at J; junction bases unmatched: 21. The CDR3 region is CSVGGRVPLPSAGTQYF. The DNA of the CDR3 is TGCAGCGTTGGAGGGAGGGTCCCTCTCCCTAGCGCGGGGACCCAGTACTTC.

The chain is built from TRBV29-1 and TRBJ2-5, with D unresolved. Trimming cost V 0 bases and J 2 bases, with 13 bases left between them. The length of the CDR3 is 15 residues. CDR1 is SQVTM, CDR2 ANQGSEA, per germline. This chain's CDR3 is CSVEDPWDRQETQYF. Written as DNA, the CDR3 is TGCAGCGTTGAAGATCCCTGGGATCGGCAAGAGACCCAGTACTTC.

This sequence joins TRBV6-4 and TRBJ2-3; TRBD2 matches at 9 bases. The CDR3 runs 15 residues. V dropped 6 bases and J dropped 2; count of bases not matched to a gene: 6. Germline V lookup: CDR1 MRHNA, CDR2 SNTAGT. In DNA, the CDR3 is TGTGCCAGCAGCCCCGCGGGGGGGTACACAGATACGCAGTATTTT. This gives the protein CASSPAGGYTDTQYF.

This sequence joins TRBV15 and TRBJ1-4, with TRBD1 identical over 10 bases. CDR1 and CDR2 from the germline V gene are LNHNV and YYDKDF (reference sequence). V gave up 1 base and J gave up 11 bases; unmatched junction bases: 7. The CDR3 contains 15 residues. CDR3 region: CATSRVDRGIPKLFF. CDR3 coding DNA: TGTGCCACCAGCAGAGTGGACAGGGGGATACCTAAACTGTTTTTT.

The genes are TRBV6-1 and TRBJ2-1; 8 bases are a match to TRBD2. The V segment lost 4 bases and the J segment 3 bases; nucleotides outside the gene matches: 14. Germline V gives CDR1 MNHNS, CDR2 SASEGT. The CDR3 runs to 18 residues. The CDR3, as DNA: TGTGCCAGCAGTGGACCCGGGGGCGGGAGGCAGTTCTACAATGAGCAGTTCTTC. Protein: CASSGPGGGRQFYNEQFF.

V and J are TRBV27 and TRBJ2-1; 10 bases match TRBD1. This CDR3 is built from 20 residues. J lost 2 bases, V lost 1 base, and 14 bases had no gene match. The V gene's germline CDR1 is MNHEY and CDR2 SMNVEV (reference sequence). The CDR3: CASSLLGTGVSGVPYNEQFF. The DNA for the CDR3 is TGTGCCAGCAGTTTATTGGGGACAGGGGTATCGGGAGTCCCCTACAATGAGCAGTTCTTC.